The 21 T cell receptor beta chains in this list originate from one sample, sequenced in a study of T cell responses to AZD1222 COVID-19 vaccine. Sequenced by immunoSEQ multiplex PCR; TCRdb stores in-frame clones only, minus some. The sample holds over 130,000 clones, about 92% seen once. The specimen was peripheral blood, collected 28 days after the second AZD1222 dose. Every receptor here comes from an adult who received the AZD1222 COVID-19 vaccine.

J is TRBJ2-1 and V is TRBV27, with D unclear. V was cut by 10 bases and J by 6 bases, with 10 bases left in between. The CDR3 length is 11 residues. The germline V gene encodes CDR1 MNHEY and CDR2 SMNVEV (reference sequence). The CDR3 nucleotides read TGTGCCACCCAGCGCGGCAATGAGCAGTTCTTC. It encodes CATQRGNEQFF.

The chain employs TRBV10-1 and TRBJ1-1; 8 positions agree with TRBD1. The CDR3 is 14 residues long. Germline values: CDR1 WNHNN, CDR2 SYGVQD (reference sequence). Germline trimming cut 5 bases from V and 1 base from J; bases unmatched to any gene: 3. Here the CDR3 DNA reads TGCGCCAGCAGTTGGGACAGGAAGAACACTGAAGCTTTCTTT. Translating it yields CASSWDRKNTEAFF.

J is TRBJ1-1 and V is TRBV5-1, with 9 bases identical to TRBD1. The V gene end was trimmed by 1 base and the J gene end by 3 bases; junction bases not matched to a gene: 4. The CDR3 consists of 15 residues. Germline V gene data show CDR1 as SGHRS and CDR2 as YFSETQ. The CDR3 sequence: CASSLTGGRDTEAFF. The CDR3, as DNA: TGCGCCAGCAGCTTGACAGGGGGCCGGGACACTGAAGCTTTCTTT. The full variable domain, with the rest looked up from reference TRBV5-1 and TRBJ1-1, is KAGVTQTPRYLIKTRGQQVTLSCSPISGHRSVSWYQQTPGQGLQFLFEYFSETQRNKGNFPGRFSGRQFSNSRSEMNVSTLELGDSALYLCASSLTGGRDTEAFFGQGTRLTVV.

The chain recombines TRBV18 with TRBJ1-6; the D gene is possibly TRBD1 (6 bases). Trimming took 2 bases from V and 10 from J, leaving 15 bases between them. In germline, CDR1 is KGHSH, CDR2 LQKENI. The CDR3 contains 15 residues. CDR3 coding DNA: TGTGCCAGCTCACCAAATAAGGGCCAGGGGTCACCCCTCCACTTT. Translated: CASSPNKGQGSPLHF.

This chain uses TRBV9 with TRBJ2-1, with D perhaps TRBD2 (6 bases). CDR1 is SGDLS and CDR2 is YYNGEE in the germline V gene. Trimming took 0 bases from V and 3 from J, leaving 10 bases between them. This CDR3 contains 15 residues. As DNA, the CDR3 is TGTGCCAGCAGCGTAGGGGACGGGGGCTACAATGAGCAGTTCTTC. As protein: CASSVGDGGYNEQFF. The full variable domain, in which reference TRBV9 and TRBJ2-1 provide the parts outside the CDR3, is DSGVTQTPKHLITATGQRVTLRCSPRSGDLSVYWYQQSLDQGLQFLIQYYNGEERAKGNILERFSAQQFPDLHSELNLSSLELGDSALYFCASSVGDGGYNEQFFGPGTRLTVL.

The chain recombines TRBV11-1 with TRBJ2-1, with a weak D call TRBD2 (5 bases). This CDR3 has 15 amino acids. Trimming cost V 2 bases and J 2 bases, with 10 bases left between them. The germline gives CDR1 SGHAT, CDR2 FQDESV (reference sequence). The CDR3 sequence is CASSLISGTYNEQFF. The CDR3 nucleotides are TGTGCCAGCAGCTTAATCAGCGGAACCTACAATGAGCAGTTCTTC.

J is TRBJ1-4 and V is TRBV19; D gene unclear. CDR1 is LNHDA, CDR2 SQIVND, per germline (reference sequence). Trimming pared 8 bases from V and 4 bases from J, leaving 14 bases between. The CDR3 length is 14 residues. DNA of the CDR3: TGTGCCAGTTCATATGACGGTTATAATGAAAAACTGTTTTTT. It yields the protein CASSYDGYNEKLFF.

The J gene is TRBJ2-1, the V gene TRBV29-1, with TRBD2 identical over 9 bases. The length of the CDR3 is 14 residues. Germline V gene sequence: CDR1 SQVTM, CDR2 ANQGSEA. V lost 4 bases and J lost 10; bases outside the gene matches: 11. CDR3 DNA sequence: TGCAGCGTTGGGGGGGTAGCGGGAGTAGGCGAGCAGTTCTTC. This encodes CSVGGVAGVGEQFF.

The chain links TRBV6-4 to TRBJ2-7; 10 positions match TRBD2. The CDR3 consists of 14 residues. Germline values: CDR1 MRHNA, CDR2 SNTAGT. CDR3: CPTNKRGGSYEQYF. The DNA for the CDR3 is TGTCCCACCAACAAGCGGGGGGGGTCCTACGAGCAGTACTTC.

The chain joins TRBV7-2 to TRBJ1-2; 7 bases map to TRBD1. Germline V gene lookup returns CDR1 SGHTA and CDR2 FQGNSA. The V gene end was trimmed by 1 base and the J gene end by 2 bases; junction bases not matched to a gene: 1. This CDR3 region has 14 residues. The CDR3 DNA follows: TGTGCCAGCAGCTTAGTACAGGGGAACTATGGCTACACCTTC. Amino acid sequence: CASSLVQGNYGYTF.

The rearrangement joins TRBV19 to TRBJ1-6; D possibly corresponds to TRBD1 (5 bases). This CDR3 is 14 amino acids long. CDR1 and CDR2 from the germline V gene are LNHDA and SQIVND (reference sequence). V lost 5 bases, J lost 8 bases, and 13 bases lay in between. The DNA for the CDR3 is TGTGCCAGTAGTTCAGGGCGCTTGGATTCACCCCTCCACTTT. Translated, it gives CASSSGRLDSPLHF.

The chain links TRBV6-6 to TRBJ2-3; a weak D match, TRBD1 (5 bases). CDR3 length: 13 amino acids. Germline V gene sequence: CDR1 MNHNY, CDR2 SVGAGI (reference sequence). The V end was cut by 8 bases, the J end by 3 bases, with 12 bases between. In nucleotides, the CDR3 is TGTGCCAGCTCCCTCGCAGGGACAGATACGCAGTATTTT. This gives the protein CASSLAGTDTQYF.

This chain joins TRBV10-3 and TRBJ1-5; tentative D call: TRBD1 (5 bases). This CDR3 is built from 14 residues. With 3 bases removed from V and 6 bases from J, the gap between germline ends came to 12 bases. The germline gives CDR1 ENHRY, CDR2 SYGVKD. The CDR3 reads CAISDLQGGQPQHF. The CDR3 DNA is TGTGCCATCAGTGATCTCCAGGGTGGTCAGCCCCAGCATTTT.

The V gene is TRBV4-2, the J gene TRBJ1-1; 11 nucleotides match TRBD1. The germline V gene encodes CDR1 LGHNA and CDR2 YNFKEQ. The CDR3 is made up of 18 amino acids. V shed 0 bases, J shed 7 bases, and the junction held 13 bases outside the gene matches. Here the CDR3 reads CASSQDWTGGNTGNEAFF. Written as DNA, the CDR3 is TGTGCCAGCAGCCAAGATTGGACAGGGGGCAATACCGGGAATGAAGCTTTCTTT.

In DNA, the CDR3 is TGTGCCATCGCTGACAGGGTGGGCTATGGCTACACCTTC. It yields the protein CAIADRVGYGYTF. The chain links TRBV10-3 to TRBJ1-2; 7 positions match TRBD1. Germline values: CDR1 ENHRY, CDR2 SYGVKD. Trimming removed 8 bases from V and 4 bases from J; junction bases left unmatched: 7. The CDR3 runs 13 residues.

The chain links TRBV7-8 to TRBJ2-1; 16 nucleotides agree with TRBD2. Per germline, CDR1 SGHVS and CDR2 FQNEAQ. The CDR3 has 18 residues. V was pared by 5 bases and J by 8 bases, with 12 bases of the junction left unmatched. CDR3 residues: CASSQGLAGGRVKDEQFF. For the CDR3, the DNA is TGTGCCAGCAGCCAGGGACTAGCGGGAGGGCGAGTTAAGGATGAGCAGTTCTTC.

This clone was seen only a few times. The V gene is TRBV7-9, the J gene TRBJ1-1; no clear D gene. The germline V gene encodes CDR1 SEHNR and CDR2 FQNEAQ (reference sequence). The CDR3 is 16 residues long. Trimming stripped 1 base from V and 0 bases from J, with 12 bases between. The CDR3 spells CASSLGLGRVNTEAFF. The CDR3 region has the DNA TGTGCCAGCAGCTTAGGTCTAGGGCGGGTGAACACTGAAGCTTTCTTT. The full variable domain, rest sourced from reference TRBV7-9 and TRBJ1-1, is DTGVSQNPRHKITKRGQNVTFRCDPISEHNRLYWYRQTLGQGPEFLTYFQNEAQLEKSRLLSDRFSAERPKGSFSTLEIQRTEQGDSAMYLCASSLGLGRVNTEAFFGQGTRLTVV.

V is TRBV28 and J is TRBJ1-2, with TRBD1 matching 9 bases. The CDR3 covers 12 residues. Germline trimming cut 6 bases from V and 5 bases from J; bases unmatched to any gene: 1. In germline, CDR1 is MDHEN, CDR2 SYDVKM. The CDR3 DNA sequence: TGTGCCAGCAGCGGACAGGGGTATGGCTACACCTTC. This translates into CASSGQGYGYTF.

The CDR3 sequence: CASSQDVATGGTGELFF. Written as DNA, the CDR3 is TGCGCCAGCAGCCAGGATGTTGCGACAGGGGGAACCGGGGAGCTGTTTTTT. The chain links TRBV4-1 to TRBJ2-2; 9 positions agree with TRBD1. Germline CDR1 and CDR2: MGHRA and YSYEKL. After removal of 3 bases from V and 5 bases from J, the junction contained 10 bases not matched to a gene. The CDR3 runs to 17 residues.

V gene TRBV7-7 combines with J gene TRBJ2-5; a possible D gene is TRBD2 (5 bases). The CDR3 sequence is 15 residues long. CDR1 and CDR2 (germline): SSHAT, FNYEAQ (reference sequence). Trimming took 8 bases from V and 0 from J, leaving 16 bases between them. The CDR3 DNA is TGTGCCAGCGCCCGGGAAAATACGTACCAAGAGACCCAGTACTTC. Its protein is CASARENTYQETQYF.

This clone was seen only once. This sequence joins TRBV5-4 and TRBJ1-5; D gene uncertain. V was cut by 4 bases and J by 0 bases, with 17 bases left in between. CDR3 size: 17 residues. Germline CDR1 reads SGHNT; CDR2 reads YYREEE (reference sequence). The CDR3 protein is CASSPGPTAPSNQPQHF. In nucleotides, the CDR3 is TGTGCCAGCAGCCCCGGGCCCACAGCCCCTAGCAATCAGCCCCAGCATTTT.